This T cell receptor (beta chain) was sequenced in a study of a mutant IDH1 vaccine in newly diagnosed glioma. Study in general: Visit V12 was at week 35; visit V13 was at week 47.

This CDR3 has 15 residues. V was shortened by 0 bases and J by 8 bases, with 13 bases between the two germline ends. Germline V gene data show CDR1 as MNHEY and CDR2 as SVGAGI. On this clone itself: Its antigen is currently unknown.

TCRdb's copy holds only in-frame clones and misses some; the assay was immunoSEQ multiplex PCR. This table holds 68,000 or so clones, roughly 84% found once. The time point denotes: week 35, safety follow-up. Doses of 300 ug of mutant IDH1 20-mer peptide were given with topical imiquimod. Eight vaccinations went to patients in weeks 1, 3, 5, 7, 11, 15, 19, 23. This sequence was found in a man aged 18 to 30 with glioma. Sequences were derived from PBMCs, sampled from a glioma patient whose treatment included an IDH1 peptide vaccine. The chain employs TRBV6-5 and TRBJ1-4; weak D call: TRBD1 (6 bases). The CDR3 loop reads CASSYSGQTHEKLFF. The CDR3, as DNA: TGTGCCAGCAGTTACTCTGGACAGACCCACGAAAAACTGTTTTTT.